This TCR beta chain was recorded in a study of T cells in Graves' hyperthyroidism and ophthalmopathy. Lactation, pregnancy, other autoimmune disease or uncontrolled infection excluded patients. Findings and limits, study-wide: Prediction of ophthalmopathy progression came a median roughly 7.1 months pre-onset. Ophthalmopathy was told apart from stable hyperthyroidism by a 13 V-J model.

This clonotype was seen ten or more times. Antigen specificity is unknown. The CDR3 spans 14 residues. The V gene's germline CDR1 is MNHEY and CDR2 SVGEGT. Trimming at V came to 8 bases and at J to 10 bases, leaving 9 bases not matched to a gene. The CDR3 regions of TCR beta were amplified from RNA transcripts. First-round RT-PCR with HTBI primers amplified the TCR CDR3 region. One entry per CDR3 protein results from TCRdb running MiXCR on the multiplex PCR reads. Found here are about 400,000 distinct CDR3 sequences, about 13% of them singletons; the top ten hold over 8.5%. The receptor was derived from a woman aged 18-35 years with Graves' hyperthyroidism. J is TRBJ2-1 and V is TRBV6-2 or TRBV6-3; 12 nucleotides line up with TRBD2. The sample was blood. CDR3 DNA: TGTGCCAGCCTGACTAGCGGGAGTTCCCCGGAGCAGTTCTTC. It codes for CASLTSGSSPEQFF.